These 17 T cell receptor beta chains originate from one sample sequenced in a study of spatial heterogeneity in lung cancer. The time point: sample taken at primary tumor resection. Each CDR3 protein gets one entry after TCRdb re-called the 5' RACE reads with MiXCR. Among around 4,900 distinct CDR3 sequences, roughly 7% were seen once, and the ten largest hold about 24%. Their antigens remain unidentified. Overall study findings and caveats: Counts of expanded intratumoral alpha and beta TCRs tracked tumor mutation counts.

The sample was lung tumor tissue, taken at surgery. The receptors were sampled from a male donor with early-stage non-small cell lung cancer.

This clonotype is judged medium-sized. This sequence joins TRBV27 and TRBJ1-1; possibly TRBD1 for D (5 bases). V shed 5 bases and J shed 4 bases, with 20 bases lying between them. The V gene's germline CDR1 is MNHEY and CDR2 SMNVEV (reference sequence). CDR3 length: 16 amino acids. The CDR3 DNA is TGTGCCAGCAGTCTAAGTGCGGGGCGTCTTCTCACTGAAGCTTTCTTT. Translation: CASSLSAGRLLTEAFF.

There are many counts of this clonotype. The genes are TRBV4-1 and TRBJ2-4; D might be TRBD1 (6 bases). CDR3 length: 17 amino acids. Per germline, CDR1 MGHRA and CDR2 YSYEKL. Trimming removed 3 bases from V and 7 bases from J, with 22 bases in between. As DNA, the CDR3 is TGCGCCAGCAGCCAGGGTCAGGGGCCCAAATCACGCAACATTCAGTACTTC. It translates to CASSQGQGPKSRNIQYF.

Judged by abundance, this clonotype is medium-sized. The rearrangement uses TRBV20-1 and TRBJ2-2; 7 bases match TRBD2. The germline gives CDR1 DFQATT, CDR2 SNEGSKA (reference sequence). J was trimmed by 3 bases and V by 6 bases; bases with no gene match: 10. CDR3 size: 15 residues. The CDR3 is CSAELGTTHTGELFF. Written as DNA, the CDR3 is TGCAGTGCCGAACTGGGGACTACCCACACCGGGGAGCTGTTTTTT.

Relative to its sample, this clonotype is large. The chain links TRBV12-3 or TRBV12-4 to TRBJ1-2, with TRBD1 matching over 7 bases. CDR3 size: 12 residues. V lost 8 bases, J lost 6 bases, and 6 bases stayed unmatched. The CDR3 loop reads CASQGGYDGYTF. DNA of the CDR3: TGTGCCAGCCAGGGGGGGTACGATGGCTACACCTTC.

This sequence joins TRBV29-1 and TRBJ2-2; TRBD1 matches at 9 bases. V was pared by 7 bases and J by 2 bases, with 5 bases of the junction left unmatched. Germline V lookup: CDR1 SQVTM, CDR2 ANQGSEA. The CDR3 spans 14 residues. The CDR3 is CSAQGQGNTGELFF. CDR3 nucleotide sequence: TGCAGCGCCCAGGGACAGGGAAACACCGGGGAGCTGTTTTTT.

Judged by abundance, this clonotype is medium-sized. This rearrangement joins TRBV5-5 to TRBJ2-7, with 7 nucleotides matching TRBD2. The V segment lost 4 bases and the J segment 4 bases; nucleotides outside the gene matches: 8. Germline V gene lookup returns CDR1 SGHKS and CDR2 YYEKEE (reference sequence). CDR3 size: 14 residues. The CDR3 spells CASSTPGGGYEQYF. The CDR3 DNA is TGTGCCAGCAGCACCCCCGGCGGGGGTTACGAGCAGTACTTC. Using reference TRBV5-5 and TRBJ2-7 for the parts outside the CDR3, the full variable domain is DAGVTQSPTHLIKTRGQQVTLRCSPISGHKSVSWYQQVLGQGPQFIFQYYEKEERGRGNFPDRFSARQFPNYSSELNVNALLLGDSALYLCASSTPGGGYEQYFGPGTRLTVT.

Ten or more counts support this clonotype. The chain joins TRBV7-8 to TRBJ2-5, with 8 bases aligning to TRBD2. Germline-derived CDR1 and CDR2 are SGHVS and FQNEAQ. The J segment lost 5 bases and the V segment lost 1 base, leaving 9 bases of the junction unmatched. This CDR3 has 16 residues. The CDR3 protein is CASSLESGLDVETQYF. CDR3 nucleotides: TGTGCCAGCAGCTTAGAATCGGGACTAGATGTTGAGACCCAGTACTTC.

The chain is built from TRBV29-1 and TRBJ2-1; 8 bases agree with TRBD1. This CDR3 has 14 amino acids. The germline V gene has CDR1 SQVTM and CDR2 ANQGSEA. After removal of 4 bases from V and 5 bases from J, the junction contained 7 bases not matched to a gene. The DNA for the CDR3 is TGCAGCGTTGTAACAGGGGGACGTCACAATGAGCAGTTCTTC. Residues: CSVVTGGRHNEQFF.

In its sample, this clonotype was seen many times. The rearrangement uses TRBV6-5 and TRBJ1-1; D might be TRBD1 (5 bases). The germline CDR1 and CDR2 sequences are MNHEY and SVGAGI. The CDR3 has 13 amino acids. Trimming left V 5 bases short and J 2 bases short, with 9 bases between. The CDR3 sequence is CASSLQGNTEAFF. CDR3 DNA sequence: TGTGCCAGCAGTCTTCAGGGAAACACTGAAGCTTTCTTT.

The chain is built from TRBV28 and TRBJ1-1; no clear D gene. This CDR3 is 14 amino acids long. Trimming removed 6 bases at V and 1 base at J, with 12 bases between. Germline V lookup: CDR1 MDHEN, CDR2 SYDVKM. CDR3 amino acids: CASSPVRTNTEAFF. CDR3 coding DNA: TGTGCCAGCAGCCCCGTTCGAACGAACACTGAAGCTTTCTTT.

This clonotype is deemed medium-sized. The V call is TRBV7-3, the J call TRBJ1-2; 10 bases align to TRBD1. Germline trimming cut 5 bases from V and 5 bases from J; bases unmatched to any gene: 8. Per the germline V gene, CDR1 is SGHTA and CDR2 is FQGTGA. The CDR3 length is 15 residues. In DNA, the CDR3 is TGTGCCAGCAGCCCATCACCGGGACAGGGGTATGGCTACACCTTC. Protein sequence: CASSPSPGQGYGYTF. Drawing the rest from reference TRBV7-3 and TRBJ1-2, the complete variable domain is GAGVSQTPSNKVTEKGKYVELRCDPISGHTALYWYRQSLGQGPEFLIYFQGTGAADDSGLPNDRFFAVRPEGSVSTLKIQRTERGDSAVYLCASSPSPGQGYGYTFGSGTRLTVV.

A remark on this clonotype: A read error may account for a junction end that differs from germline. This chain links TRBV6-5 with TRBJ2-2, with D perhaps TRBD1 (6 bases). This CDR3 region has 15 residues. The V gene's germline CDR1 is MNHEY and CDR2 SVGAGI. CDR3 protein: CACSFRPRGTGELFF. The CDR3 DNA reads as TGTGCCTGCAGTTTCCGCCCCAGGGGAACCGGGGAGCTGTTTTTT.

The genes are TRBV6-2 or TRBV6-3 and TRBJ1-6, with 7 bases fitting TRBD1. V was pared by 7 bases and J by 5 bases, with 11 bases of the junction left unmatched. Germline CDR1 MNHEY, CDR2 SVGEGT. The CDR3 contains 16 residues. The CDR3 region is CASKSGGQSNNSPLHF. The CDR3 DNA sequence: TGTGCCAGCAAGTCAGGGGGACAATCCAATAATTCACCCCTCCACTTT.

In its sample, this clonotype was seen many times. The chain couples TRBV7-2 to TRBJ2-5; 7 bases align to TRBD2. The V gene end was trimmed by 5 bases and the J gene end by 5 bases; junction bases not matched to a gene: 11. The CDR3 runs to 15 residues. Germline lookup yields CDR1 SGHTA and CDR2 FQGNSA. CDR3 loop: CASSPLGGGSETQYF. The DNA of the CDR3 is TGTGCCAGCAGCCCGCTGGGGGGAGGGAGCGAGACCCAGTACTTC. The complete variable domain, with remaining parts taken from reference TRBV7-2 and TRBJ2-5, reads GAGVSQSPSNKVTEKGKDVELRCDPISGHTALYWYRQSLGQGLEFLIYFQGNSAPDKSGLPSDRFSAERTGGSVSTLTIQRTQQEDSAVYLCASSPLGGGSETQYFGPGTRLLVL.

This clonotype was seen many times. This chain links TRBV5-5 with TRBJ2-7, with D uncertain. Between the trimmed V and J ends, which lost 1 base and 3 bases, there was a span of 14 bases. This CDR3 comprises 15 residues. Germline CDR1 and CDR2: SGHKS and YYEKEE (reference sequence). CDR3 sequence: CASSLKASVVYEQYF. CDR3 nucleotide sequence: TGTGCCAGCAGCTTGAAGGCCTCCGTCGTCTACGAGCAGTACTTC.

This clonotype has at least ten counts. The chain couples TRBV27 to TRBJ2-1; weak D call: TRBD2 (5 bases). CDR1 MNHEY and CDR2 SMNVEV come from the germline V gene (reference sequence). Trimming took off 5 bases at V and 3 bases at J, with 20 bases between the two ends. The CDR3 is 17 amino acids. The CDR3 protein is CASSPPPLAFGYNEQFF. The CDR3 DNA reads TGTGCCAGCAGTCCACCACCCTTAGCGTTCGGCTACAATGAGCAGTTCTTC.

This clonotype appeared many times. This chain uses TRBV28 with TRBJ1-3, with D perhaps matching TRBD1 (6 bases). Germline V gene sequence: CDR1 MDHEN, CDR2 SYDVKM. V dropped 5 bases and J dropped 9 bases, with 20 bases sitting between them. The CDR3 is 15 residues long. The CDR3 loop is CASSLSGAAGGTIYF. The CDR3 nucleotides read TGTGCCAGCAGTCTATCAGGGGCAGCGGGCGGCACCATATATTTT.